The clone carrying this T cell receptor beta chain was seen many times. TCRdb independently ran MiXCR on the RT-PCR reads; one entry per CDR3 protein. The sample shows more than 600,000 distinct CDR3 sequences, about 14% of them seen only once. The CDR3 consists of 16 residues. The V end was cut by 5 bases, the J end by 0 bases, with 14 bases between. Germline V gives CDR1 SGHAT, CDR2 FQNNGV. The material sequenced was memory CD4+ T cells from blood. The rearrangement links TRBV11-2 to TRBJ2-1; D may be TRBD2 (6 bases). The TCR was taken from a female donor in good health, serving as a healthy control. The CDR3 here is CASSQRRGSSYNEQFF. The CDR3 coding sequence is TGTGCCAGCAGCCAAAGACGGGGGAGCTCCTACAATGAGCAGTTCTTC.